A selection of T cell receptor beta chains follows, all from one sample in a study of CD8+CD57+ T cells in acquired aplastic anemia. TCRdb processed the reads anew with MiXCR; each CDR3 protein has one entry. The table has some 170,000 distinct CDR3 sequences, 45% to 55% seen once; the top ten hold more than 0.95%. The sample was sorted CD4+, CD8+, or CD8+CD57+ T cells (not recorded which) from PBMCs. The origin of the receptors is a human donor with aplastic anemia. CDR3s include the opening cysteine and the closing phenylalanine or tryptophan. Fields, in order: V gene, J gene, CDR3 protein.

V: TRBV7-9
J: TRBJ2-7
CDR3: CASSSVLYEQYF

V: TRBV19
J: TRBJ1-6
CDR3: CASGHRGNSPLHF

V: TRBV19
J: TRBJ2-1
CDR3: CASSMGQGLYNEQFF

V: TRBV12-3/TRBV12-4
J: TRBJ2-3
CDR3: CASSFSHTDTQYF

V: TRBV9
J: TRBJ2-3
CDR3: CASSVVGGGTDTQYF

V: TRBV7-9
J: TRBJ1-1
CDR3: CASSRQGGLNTEAFF

V: TRBV24-1
J: TRBJ1-5
CDR3: CATSQGQHQPQHF

V: TRBV6-1
J: TRBJ1-2
CDR3: CASSTTTGGAGYTF

V: TRBV2
J: TRBJ1-2
CDR3: CASTRTGISNYGYTF

V: TRBV10-3
J: TRBJ1-6
CDR3: CAISESGQGRGSPLHF

V: TRBV7-9
J: TRBJ2-3
CDR3: CASSRGVTDTQYF

V: TRBV2
J: TRBJ1-6
CDR3: CASKGTRPRAPRQSPLHF

V: TRBV5-5
J: TRBJ2-2
CDR3: CASSIIGELFF

V: TRBV7-8
J: TRBJ2-7
CDR3: CASRQTGSYEQYF

V: TRBV10-1
J: TRBJ2-1
CDR3: CASSVKPRTVGNNEQFF

V: TRBV7-9
J: TRBJ2-1
CDR3: CASSQDLALAGINEQFF

V: TRBV20-1
J: TRBJ1-5
CDR3: CSARDRQNSAYNQPQHF

V: TRBV10-2
J: TRBJ1-6
CDR3: CASSELTTGHSPLHF

V: TRBV20-1
J: TRBJ2-7
CDR3: CSARTSDAAYEQYF

V: TRBV7-8
J: TRBJ1-6
CDR3: CASREYNSPLHF

V: TRBV4-2
J: TRBJ2-6
CDR3: CASSPGQVSLISGANVLTF